A single sample gave rise to the 23 T cell receptor beta chains below, sequenced in a study of blood T cell repertoires in COVID-19. Data came from immunoSEQ multiplex PCR; TCRdb stores just in-frame clones and leaves some out. Of about 220,000 clones listed, 65% to 85% were seen once; the top ten hold under 3.5%. Sequencing used PBMCs or T cells enriched from blood (not recorded which). All receptors derive from a woman aged 55-70 years who had recovered from COVID-19.

This clone was seen only once. V is TRBV9 and J is TRBJ1-3, with D uncertain. The CDR3 is 14 amino acids. Looked up from germline, CDR1 is SGDLS and CDR2 is YYNGEE. V lost 2 bases to trimming and J lost 4 bases, with 10 bases between them. The CDR3 sequence is CASSVNTEGNTIYF. In nucleotides, the CDR3 is TGTGCCAGCAGCGTGAATACCGAGGGAAACACCATATATTTT.

Only a few counts were recorded for this clone. This rearrangement joins TRBV7-9 to TRBJ2-7, with D possibly TRBD2 on 6 matching bases. Trimming pared 10 bases from V and 0 bases from J, leaving 13 bases between. Germline V CDR1 and CDR2: SEHNR, FQNEAQ (reference sequence). The CDR3 has 13 amino acids. The DNA for the CDR3 is TGTGCCATCTCCATGGGGGGCTCCTACGAGCAGTACTTC. Translating gives CAISMGGSYEQYF. Together with reference TRBV7-9 and TRBJ2-7, the CDR3 gives the full variable domain: DTGVSQNPRHKITKRGQNVTFRCDPISEHNRLYWYRQTLGQGPEFLTYFQNEAQLEKSRLLSDRFSAERPKGSFSTLEIQRTEQGDSAMYLCAISMGGSYEQYFGPGTRLTVT.

The chain combines TRBV3-1 (or the pseudogene TRBV3-2) with TRBJ1-1; 9 bases map to TRBD1. Germline V gene sequence: CDR1 LGHDT, CDR2 YNNKEL (reference sequence). The J segment lost 0 bases and the V segment lost 2 bases, leaving 10 bases of the junction unmatched. The length of the CDR3 is 18 residues. The CDR3, as DNA: TGTGCCAGCAGCCAAATCGGGACAGGGTACCTCATGAACACTGAAGCTTTCTTT. Encoded protein: CASSQIGTGYLMNTEAFF.

The rearrangement uses TRBV19 and TRBJ2-1, with TRBD1 identical over 10 bases. The V and J ends lost 3 bases and 9 bases, in that order; junction bases with no gene match: 11. CDR3 length: 16 amino acids. The V gene's germline CDR1 is LNHDA and CDR2 SQIVND (reference sequence). The DNA of the CDR3 is TGTGCCAGTAGTATGGGTGTGGGGGACAGGGGTGGTGAGCAGTTCTTC. As protein: CASSMGVGDRGGEQFF. Full variable domain (rest looked up from reference TRBV19 and TRBJ2-1): DGGITQSPKYLFRKEGQNVTLSCEQNLNHDAMYWYRQDPGQGLRLIYYSQIVNDFQKGDIAEGYSVSREKKESFPLTVTSAQKNPTAFYLCASSMGVGDRGGEQFFGPGTRLTVL.

The gene calls are TRBV10-2 and TRBJ2-5; TRBD1 is a possible D gene (6 bases). The CDR3 extends over 14 amino acids. Per germline, CDR1 WSHSY and CDR2 SAAADI. The V end lost 7 bases, the J end lost 7 bases, and 19 bases lay between the germline ends. CDR3 residues: CASTLTGRGGTQYF. For the CDR3, the DNA is TGCGCCAGCACTCTGACAGGTCGAGGGGGGACCCAGTACTTC.

This chain joins TRBV6-5 and TRBJ1-5, with D perhaps TRBD1 (6 bases). This CDR3 region has 15 residues. Trimming shortened V by 6 bases and J by 0 bases, and 12 bases separated the two germline ends. CDR1 and CDR2 (germline): MNHEY, SVGAGI. Here the CDR3 reads CASSRGQYSNQPQHF. The CDR3 DNA sequence: TGTGCCAGCAGCCGAGGACAGTATAGCAATCAGCCCCAGCATTTT.

The rearrangement joins TRBV10-1 to TRBJ2-1; 8 bases map to TRBD2. V lost 7 bases to trimming and J lost 6 bases; unmatched junction nucleotides: 8. The CDR3 loop spans 14 amino acids. In germline, CDR1 is WNHNN, CDR2 SYGVQD (reference sequence). CDR3 sequence reads: CASTPTSVGNEQFF. CDR3 coding DNA: TGCGCCAGCACCCCGACTAGCGTGGGCAATGAGCAGTTCTTC.

The V gene is TRBV19, the J gene TRBJ2-7; 10 nucleotides match TRBD2. V lost 4 bases to trimming and J lost 3 bases; unmatched junction nucleotides: 6. The CDR3 covers 15 residues. Germline values: CDR1 LNHDA, CDR2 SQIVND (reference sequence). The CDR3 DNA follows: TGTGCCAGTAGTAACCCCGGGACTAGCGTCTACGAGCAGTACTTC. This translates into CASSNPGTSVYEQYF.

This sequence joins TRBV2 and TRBJ1-6; 7 nucleotides align to TRBD1. The trim removed 7 bases at V and 12 bases at J, leaving 6 bases unmatched. Germline V CDR1 and CDR2: SNHLY, FYNNEI. The CDR3 is 12 residues long. The CDR3 sequence: CASIRDREPLHF. CDR3 nucleotides: TGTGCCAGCATTAGAGACAGGGAACCCCTCCACTTT.

The genes are TRBV7-9 and TRBJ1-5; 7 positions match TRBD1. The germline V gene has CDR1 SEHNR and CDR2 FQNEAQ (reference sequence). V was clipped by 5 bases and J by 6 bases; unmatched bases: 4. CDR3 size: 13 residues. The DNA of the CDR3 is TGTGCCAGCAGCAGACAGGGAGGTCAGCCCCAGCATTTT. Translating it yields CASSRQGGQPQHF. The whole variable domain, filled in from reference TRBV7-9 and TRBJ1-5, reads DTGVSQNPRHKITKRGQNVTFRCDPISEHNRLYWYRQTLGQGPEFLTYFQNEAQLEKSRLLSDRFSAERPKGSFSTLEIQRTEQGDSAMYLCASSRQGGQPQHFGDGTRLSIL.

This chain joins TRBV7-2 and TRBJ2-6, with D perhaps matching TRBD1 (6 bases). The CDR3 has 15 amino acids. The V and J ends lost 4 bases and 1 base respectively, with 8 bases between them. Germline lookup yields CDR1 SGHTA and CDR2 FQGNSA. CDR3 sequence: CASSSGTSGANVLTF. CDR3 nucleotides: TGTGCCAGCAGCTCTGGGACATCTGGGGCCAACGTCCTGACTTTC.

A note on this clone: This sample also contains other DNA sequences that code for the same CDR3. The chain uses TRBV10-3 and TRBJ1-5; D might be TRBD1 (6 bases). The ends were cut back, 0 bases at V and 1 base at J, with 10 bases in the middle. The germline V gene has CDR1 ENHRY and CDR2 SYGVKD. This CDR3 has 16 residues. CDR3 DNA sequence: TGTGCCATCAGTGAGTCAGGCAGGGGAAGCAATCAGCCCCAGCATTTT. This translates into CAISESGRGSNQPQHF.

J is TRBJ1-6 and V is TRBV19, with 11 bases identical to TRBD1. The germline gives CDR1 LNHDA, CDR2 SQIVND (reference sequence). The V and J ends lost 2 bases and 7 bases, in that order; junction bases with no gene match: 7. There are 17 residues in the CDR3. CDR3 coding DNA: TGTGCCAGTAGTATACGAACGGGACAGGGGGAAAATTCACCCCTCCACTTT. This sequence encodes CASSIRTGQGENSPLHF.

The V call is TRBV6-2 or TRBV6-3, the J call TRBJ1-1; tentative D call: TRBD1 (6 bases). V gave up 0 bases and J gave up 0 bases, with 11 bases separating them. CDR3 length equals 16 residues. In germline, CDR1 is MNHEY, CDR2 SVGEGT. The CDR3 is CASSYSQGLMNTEAFF. In nucleotides, the CDR3 is TGTGCCAGCAGTTACTCACAGGGACTAATGAACACTGAAGCTTTCTTT.

This clone was seen once. This rearrangement joins TRBV5-4 to TRBJ2-1; 10 bases align to TRBD2. The V segment lost 4 bases and the J segment 6 bases; nucleotides outside the gene matches: 7. Germline CDR1 SGHNT, CDR2 YYREEE (reference sequence). This CDR3 has 15 amino acids. CDR3 loop: CASSMGSGRANEQFF. The CDR3 DNA reads TGTGCCAGCAGCATGGGGAGCGGGAGGGCCAATGAGCAGTTCTTC.

This chain links TRBV7-6 with TRBJ2-1; unclear D gene. In germline, CDR1 is SGHVS, CDR2 FNYEAQ. The CDR3 spans 15 residues. With 5 bases removed from V and 4 bases from J, the gap between germline ends came to 15 bases. CDR3 in amino acids: CASSAPSVNYNEQFF. Here the CDR3 DNA reads TGTGCCAGCAGCGCCCCGTCGGTGAATTACAATGAGCAGTTCTTC.

The V gene is TRBV24-1, the J gene TRBJ2-3; tentatively, D is TRBD2 (6 bases). Trimming took 7 bases from V and 0 from J, leaving 10 bases between them. Germline V lookup: CDR1 KGHDR, CDR2 SFDVKD. This CDR3 has 14 amino acids. CDR3 sequence reads: CATSPGLSTDTQYF. The DNA for the CDR3 is TGTGCCACCAGCCCGGGACTTAGCACAGATACGCAGTATTTT.

V and J are TRBV11-3 and TRBJ2-1, with unresolved D. Germline V gene sequence: CDR1 SGHNT, CDR2 YENEEA. V lost 2 bases and J lost 2, with 10 bases in between. The CDR3 is 15 amino acids. The CDR3 sequence: CASSLNTMPYNEQFF. The CDR3 coding sequence is TGTGCCAGCAGCTTAAACACGATGCCCTACAATGAGCAGTTCTTC.

The CDR3 reads CASSLDRVGDYGYTF. The CDR3 region has the DNA TGTGCCAGCAGCTTAGACAGGGTCGGGGACTATGGCTACACCTTC. The rearrangement links TRBV7-2 to TRBJ1-2; a possible D gene is TRBD1 (6 bases). Germline assignment: CDR1 SGHTA and CDR2 FQGNSA. The CDR3 is made up of 15 amino acids. The germline V and J ends were trimmed by 1 base and 3 bases, with 12 bases remaining between them.

This chain links TRBV10-3 with TRBJ1-2; TRBD1 matches at 8 bases. V gave up 5 bases and J gave up 3 bases; unmatched junction bases: 2. Per germline, CDR1 ENHRY and CDR2 SYGVKD. There are 13 residues in the CDR3. The chain's CDR3 is CAISLTGDYGYTF. The CDR3, as DNA: TGTGCCATCAGTCTGACAGGGGACTATGGCTACACCTTC.

The chain couples TRBV7-9 to TRBJ2-3; 12 bases agree with TRBD2. The CDR3 contains 14 residues. V lost 11 bases to trimming and J lost 7 bases; unmatched junction nucleotides: 10. Germline CDR1 SEHNR, CDR2 FQNEAQ (reference sequence). CDR3: CASGLAGRRNTQYF. Written as DNA, the CDR3 is TGTGCCTCCGGACTAGCGGGAAGAAGGAATACGCAGTATTTT.

This sequence joins TRBV11-2 and TRBJ2-1, with 10 bases lining up with TRBD2. J lost 9 bases, V lost 5 bases, and 10 bases had no gene match. The CDR3 extends over 15 amino acids. Germline V gene sequence: CDR1 SGHAT, CDR2 FQNNGV. The CDR3 region is CASSRGTSESGEQFF. The CDR3 DNA follows: TGTGCCAGCAGCCGCGGGACTAGCGAATCAGGTGAGCAGTTCTTC.

The rearrangement uses TRBV29-1 and TRBJ2-1, with 8 bases fitting TRBD1. The CDR3 consists of 14 residues. V trimming: 2 bases; J trimming: 6 bases; junction bases outside the gene matches: 6. The germline gives CDR1 SQVTM, CDR2 ANQGSEA. CDR3: CSVERQGAFNEQFF. In DNA, the CDR3 is TGCAGCGTTGAAAGGCAGGGGGCATTCAATGAGCAGTTCTTC.